A single sample gave rise to the 32 T cell receptor beta chains below, sequenced in a study of OX40 agonist ivuxolimab in advanced cancers. Receptor amplification or capture employed the immunoSEQ multiplex PCR assay. Entries here come from immuneACCESS through TCRdb and include only in-frame sequences with V and J called. Some clones fail to appear in such tables; in the studies checked, an unresolved V gene covers under half of the shortfall, and the cause of the remainder is unknown. The sample table lists 150,000 to 190,000 clones, 85% to 95% of them with a count of one. About 0.33% of the sample is held by the ten biggest clonotypes. The sample in question was CD4+ or CD8+ T cells sorted from blood, obtained in a trial of the OX40 agonist ivuxolimab. These receptor sequences come from an adult with an advanced solid tumor such as melanoma, head and neck, liver or kidney cancer.

This chain uses TRBV12-5 with TRBJ2-2; 7 bases are shared with TRBD1. The CDR3 loop spans 18 amino acids. CDR1 and CDR2 from the germline V gene are LGHNT and FRNRAP. With 1 base clipped from V and 0 bases from J, the junction kept 8 bases outside the gene matches. CDR3 in DNA: TGTGCTAGTGGTTTGGATACAGGGGTCATTTCGAACACCGGGGAGCTGTTTTTT. Translation gives CASGLDTGVISNTGELFF.

This clone was recorded once. The chain joins TRBV5-1 to TRBJ1-2, with D perhaps TRBD1 (6 bases). Germline assignment: CDR1 SGHRS and CDR2 YFSETQ. The CDR3 length is 15 residues. V shed 0 bases and J shed 7 bases, with 16 bases lying between them. CDR3 DNA sequence: TGCGCCAGCAGCTTGGCCGACAGGATGGAGAGTGGCTACACCTTC. Its protein product is CASSLADRMESGYTF.

The chain links TRBV2 to TRBJ2-3; weak D call: TRBD2 (5 bases). Between the trimmed V and J ends, which lost 7 bases and 4 bases, there was a span of 15 bases. In germline, CDR1 is SNHLY, CDR2 FYNNEI. The CDR3 spans 14 residues. CDR3 amino acids: CASNALRDPDTQYF. CDR3 coding DNA: TGTGCCAGCAACGCTCTTCGGGATCCAGATACGCAGTATTTT.

The genes are TRBV28 and TRBJ1-3; 7 nucleotides align to TRBD1. The CDR3 is 17 residues long. J was trimmed by 1 base and V by 6 bases; bases with no gene match: 12. Germline loops: CDR1 MDHEN, CDR2 SYDVKM. The CDR3 bases are TGTGCCAGCAGCCGGGTAAGGGACAGCGGGTCTGGAAACACCATATATTTT. Encoded protein: CASSRVRDSGSGNTIYF.

The rearrangement links TRBV30 to TRBJ1-5; 7 bases align to TRBD1. CDR3 length: 13 amino acids. Germline V CDR1 and CDR2: GTSNPN, SVGIG (reference sequence). With 3 bases clipped from V and 4 bases from J, the junction kept 3 bases outside the gene matches. In DNA form, the CDR3 reads TGTGCCTGGAGCCACAGGGGAAATCAGCCCCAGCATTTT. It yields the protein CAWSHRGNQPQHF. The variable domain in full, with the rest retrieved from reference TRBV30 and TRBJ1-5, is SQTIHQWPATLVQPVGSPLSLECTVEGTSNPNLYWYRQAAGRGLQLLFYSVGIGQISSEVPQNLSASRPQDRQFILSSKKLLLSDSGFYLCAWSHRGNQPQHFGDGTRLSIL.

The chain employs TRBV5-5 and TRBJ1-5; 7 bases are shared with TRBD1. V lost 4 bases to trimming and J lost 6 bases; unmatched junction nucleotides: 7. The CDR3 is 14 amino acids. Germline assignment: CDR1 SGHKS and CDR2 YYEKEE (reference sequence). The CDR3 loop reads CASSNDRAPQPQHF. Written as DNA, the CDR3 is TGTGCCAGCAGCAATGACAGGGCTCCTCAGCCCCAGCATTTT.

This clone was seen a single time. The chain links TRBV9 to TRBJ1-1; D possibly corresponds to TRBD1 (6 bases). CDR3 length: 19 amino acids. V was trimmed by 1 base and J by 0 bases, leaving 22 bases between them. Germline values: CDR1 SGDLS, CDR2 YYNGEE. For the CDR3, the DNA is TGTGCCAGCAGCGTATCTGTGGGTCCCAGGGGTTGGATGAACACTGAAGCTTTCTTT. It codes for CASSVSVGPRGWMNTEAFF.

The gene calls are TRBV4-1 and TRBJ1-2; D gene ambiguous. Germline V gives CDR1 MGHRA, CDR2 YSYEKL. Deletions cut 3 bases from V and 2 bases from J, with 25 bases between. CDR3 length: 19 residues. CDR3 nucleotides: TGCGCCAGCAGCCACGTCATCCGTGGCCAGCCGAAACTAAACTATGGCTACACCTTC. Amino acids: CASSHVIRGQPKLNYGYTF.

This clone was detected only once. The CDR3 is CAIMGQNTEAFF. The CDR3 bases are TGTGCCATCATGGGACAGAACACTGAAGCTTTCTTT. The V call is TRBV10-3, the J call TRBJ1-1; possible D gene TRBD1, 6 bases. The ends were cut back, 7 bases at V and 1 base at J, with 7 bases in the middle. The CDR3 length is 12 residues. Looked up from germline, CDR1 is ENHRY and CDR2 is SYGVKD.

This rearrangement joins TRBV27 to TRBJ1-1; perhaps TRBD1 as D (5 bases). There are 18 residues in the CDR3. V was cut by 1 base and J by 0 bases, with 18 bases left in between. Germline CDR1 MNHEY, CDR2 SMNVEV (reference sequence). Written as DNA, the CDR3 is TGTGCCAGCAGTTTATTCCCGGCCGGGGGGGAAATGAACACTGAAGCTTTCTTT. Translation: CASSLFPAGGEMNTEAFF.

The chain is built from TRBV5-4 and TRBJ2-1, with 11 bases that match TRBD1. This CDR3 region has 16 residues. Germline trimming cut 6 bases from V and 5 bases from J; bases unmatched to any gene: 10. Germline V gene data show CDR1 as SGHNT and CDR2 as YYREEE (reference sequence). The CDR3 sequence is CASTIRTGGLNNEQFF. CDR3 nucleotides: TGTGCCAGCACCATTCGGACAGGGGGCTTGAACAATGAGCAGTTCTTC.

The chain combines TRBV5-1 with TRBJ2-2; 7 nucleotides agree with TRBD1. V shed 4 bases and J 8 bases; nucleotides not matched to a gene: 8. Germline CDR1 and CDR2: SGHRS and YFSETQ. This CDR3 contains 14 residues. The DNA of the CDR3 is TGCGCCAGCAGCGTGCCAGGGGGATCTGGGGAGCTGTTTTTT. This translates into CASSVPGGSGELFF. The full variable domain, its missing parts supplied by reference TRBV5-1 and TRBJ2-2, is KAGVTQTPRYLIKTRGQQVTLSCSPISGHRSVSWYQQTPGQGLQFLFEYFSETQRNKGNFPGRFSGRQFSNSRSEMNVSTLELGDSALYLCASSVPGGSGELFFGEGSRLTVL.

The chain's CDR3 is CASRRARDQPQHF. CDR3 DNA sequence: TGCGCCAGCAGGCGAGCACGGGATCAGCCCCAGCATTTT. The V call is TRBV10-2, the J call TRBJ1-5; D unresolved. The germline CDR1 and CDR2 sequences are WSHSY and SAAADI. The germline V and J ends were trimmed by 6 bases and 5 bases, with 11 bases remaining between them. This CDR3 region has 13 residues.

The chain recombines TRBV21-1 with TRBJ2-5; the table's D gene call, TRBD2, was not cross checked with the DNA. TRBV21-1 is a recognized pseudogene. The CDR3 consists of 15 residues. CDR3 residues: CASSKCVGVQETQYF. The CDR3 DNA follows: TGTGCCAGCAGCAAATGCGTCGGAGTCCAAGAGACCCAGTACTTC.

The CDR3 DNA follows: TGCGCCAGCAGCTTGTCGCCCGACACACACCGGACTAGCGGCACCGGGGAGCTGTTTTTT. Translated: CASSLSPDTHRTSGTGELFF. This chain connects TRBV5-1 to TRBJ2-2, with 10 bases aligning to TRBD2. The CDR3 totals 20 residues. Germline loops: CDR1 SGHRS, CDR2 YFSETQ. The J segment lost 4 bases and the V segment lost 1 base, leaving 16 bases of the junction unmatched. Full variable domain (rest looked up from reference TRBV5-1 and TRBJ2-2): KAGVTQTPRYLIKTRGQQVTLSCSPISGHRSVSWYQQTPGQGLQFLFEYFSETQRNKGNFPGRFSGRQFSNSRSEMNVSTLELGDSALYLCASSLSPDTHRTSGTGELFFGEGSRLTVL.

The CDR3 region has the DNA TGTGCCAGCAGCGAAAGGGTACATACGCAGTATTTT. Amino acid sequence: CASSERVHTQYF. This rearrangement joins TRBV7-2 to TRBJ2-3; D ambiguous. The CDR3 has 12 residues. V dropped 5 bases and J dropped 7 bases, with 10 bases sitting between them. Looked up from germline, CDR1 is SGHTA and CDR2 is FQGNSA.

This clone was seen a single time. V usage is TRBV6-5 and J usage is TRBJ2-7; 7 bases match TRBD1. The CDR3 has 14 residues. Germline lookup yields CDR1 MNHEY and CDR2 SVGAGI. Losses at the gene ends were 4 bases for V and 2 bases for J; bases not matched to a gene: 5. CDR3 in amino acids: CASSWNRGTYEQYF. DNA for the CDR3: TGTGCCAGCAGTTGGAACAGGGGCACCTACGAGCAGTACTTC.

The chain uses TRBV19 and TRBJ2-4; D may be TRBD1 (6 bases). Germline values: CDR1 LNHDA, CDR2 SQIVND (reference sequence). Trimming took off 10 bases at V and 0 bases at J, with 13 bases between the two ends. CDR3 length: 14 residues. The CDR3 spells CATVDSLAKNIQYF. As DNA, the CDR3 is TGTGCCACCGTGGACAGTCTAGCCAAAAACATTCAGTACTTC.

This clone was found once. This chain connects TRBV28 to TRBJ1-1; D ambiguous. CDR1 and CDR2 (germline): MDHEN, SYDVKM. Trimming took off 5 bases at V and 7 bases at J, with 5 bases between the two ends. This CDR3 has 10 amino acids. Written as DNA, the CDR3 is TGTGCCAGCAGTAGGGTTGAAGCTTTCTTT. Amino acid sequence: CASSRVEAFF.

The chain uses TRBV30 and TRBJ1-4, with 8 bases fitting TRBD1. With V trimmed by 5 bases and J by 7 bases, 6 bases remained unmatched. There are 13 residues in the CDR3. Germline V gene data show CDR1 as GTSNPN and CDR2 as SVGIG (reference sequence). CDR3 amino acids: CAWHQGAREKLFF. The CDR3 DNA reads TGTGCCTGGCATCAGGGGGCGCGTGAAAAACTGTTTTTT.

This chain links TRBV5-1 with TRBJ2-1; unclear D gene. V shed 4 bases and J shed 0 bases, with 11 bases lying between them. The CDR3 length is 15 residues. Germline V gene data show CDR1 as SGHRS and CDR2 as YFSETQ. CDR3 in DNA: TGCGCCAGCAGCGCATTACCGAACTCCTACAATGAGCAGTTCTTC. The encoded protein is CASSALPNSYNEQFF.

The genes are TRBV7-2 and TRBJ2-7; the match to TRBD2 covers 10 bases. V was clipped by 1 base and J by 4 bases; unmatched bases: 4. Germline V gene data show CDR1 as SGHTA and CDR2 as FQGNSA. The length of the CDR3 is 15 residues. CDR3 DNA: TGTGCCAGCAGCTTAGGAGCGGGGGGGCCGTACGAGCAGTACTTC. As protein: CASSLGAGGPYEQYF.

The V call is TRBV7-8, the J call TRBJ2-3; 10 nucleotides line up with TRBD2. V shed 5 bases and J 4 bases; nucleotides not matched to a gene: 9. The CDR3 contains 16 residues. Germline CDR1 reads SGHVS; CDR2 reads FQNEAQ. The CDR3 sequence is CASSPLGTSVPDTQYF. Written as DNA, the CDR3 is TGTGCCAGCAGCCCGCTTGGGACTAGCGTCCCAGATACGCAGTATTTT.

This chain connects TRBV18 to TRBJ1-2; tentative D call: TRBD1 (6 bases). The CDR3 runs to 14 residues. Germline loops: CDR1 KGHSH, CDR2 LQKENI. V lost 3 bases and J 3 bases, leaving 11 bases between the germline ends. CDR3 sequence reads: CASSPTSGDYGYTF. CDR3 sequence (DNA): TGTGCCAGCTCACCTACCTCAGGGGACTATGGCTACACCTTC. The whole variable domain, filled in from reference TRBV18 and TRBJ1-2, reads NAGVMQNPRHLVRRRGQEARLRCSPMKGHSHVYWYRQLPEEGLKFMVYLQKENIIDESGMPKERFSAEFPKEGPSILRIQQVVRGDSAAYFCASSPTSGDYGYTFGSGTRLTVV.

The rearrangement joins TRBV6-5 to TRBJ1-1; possibly TRBD1 for D (6 bases). CDR3 length equals 13 residues. The V end was cut by 0 bases, the J end by 4 bases, with 6 bases between. Germline assignment: CDR1 MNHEY and CDR2 SVGAGI. For the CDR3, the DNA is TGTGCCAGCAGTTACTCACAGGGCACTGAAGCTTTCTTT. It specifies CASSYSQGTEAFF.

The J gene is TRBJ1-4, the V gene TRBV15; 7 positions agree with TRBD1. After removal of 1 base from V and 5 bases from J, the junction contained 10 bases not matched to a gene. Germline V CDR1 and CDR2: LNHNV, YYDKDF (reference sequence). This CDR3 has 17 amino acids. CDR3 in DNA: TGTGCCACCAGCAGAGGGCCCGCGACAGGGCCAAATGAAAAACTGTTTTTT. Its translation is CATSRGPATGPNEKLFF.

This clone is a singleton in its sample. The V gene is TRBV7-9, the J gene TRBJ2-5; D ambiguous. V was cut by 3 bases and J by 5 bases, with 13 bases left in between. CDR1 is SEHNR and CDR2 is FQNEAQ in the germline V gene (reference sequence). The CDR3 is made up of 14 amino acids. The CDR3 nucleotides read TGTGCCAGCAGCTTTTCGGCTCTCCCGGAGACCCAGTACTTC. Protein: CASSFSALPETQYF.

This clone was seen only once. This chain connects TRBV28 to TRBJ1-5, with 11 bases identical to TRBD1. Trimming took 3 bases from V and 2 from J; bases not matched to a gene: 6. Germline assignment: CDR1 MDHEN and CDR2 SYDVKM. There are 17 residues in the CDR3. CDR3 bases: TGTGCCAGCAGTTTTAGGTCGGGACAGGGGGGCAATCAGCCCCAGCATTTT. Its translation is CASSFRSGQGGNQPQHF.

J is TRBJ1-1 and V is TRBV4-3; no reliable D call. V gave up 0 bases and J gave up 4 bases, with 9 bases separating them. CDR1 and CDR2 from the germline V gene are LGHNA and YSLEER. The CDR3 consists of 14 residues. CDR3 protein: CASSQDERGTEAFF. Written as DNA, the CDR3 is TGCGCCAGCAGCCAAGATGAGCGGGGCACTGAAGCTTTCTTT.

The CDR3 protein is CASSLASGYEQYF. DNA for the CDR3: TGTGCCAGCAGCTTGGCGTCGGGGTACGAGCAGTACTTC. J is TRBJ2-7 and V is TRBV5-5; possibly TRBD2 for D (5 bases). Trimming took 0 bases from V and 4 from J, leaving 8 bases between them. The length of the CDR3 is 13 residues. CDR1 is SGHKS, CDR2 YYEKEE, per germline (reference sequence).

V usage is TRBV7-2 and J usage is TRBJ1-1, with unresolved D. The CDR3 spans 11 residues. V was pared by 0 bases and J by 11 bases, with 7 bases between. Germline assignment: CDR1 SGHTA and CDR2 FQGNSA. CDR3 nucleotides: TGTGCCAGCAGCTTAGCTCCGAGGGCTTTCTTT. Its protein product is CASSLAPRAFF.

The rearrangement joins TRBV5-5 to TRBJ2-1; 7 nucleotides align to TRBD1. CDR1 is SGHKS and CDR2 is YYEKEE in the germline V gene (reference sequence). The CDR3 runs to 14 residues. Unmatched junction bases numbered 3, after V lost 5 bases and J lost 1 base. The CDR3 spells CASRRQGSYNEQFF. Written as DNA, the CDR3 is TGTGCCAGCAGACGACAGGGATCCTACAATGAGCAGTTCTTC.